The 30 T cell receptor beta chains below come from one sample, sequenced in a study of metastatic and nonmetastatic thyroid tumors. None of the patients had undergone any treatment ahead of thyroid surgery. TCRdb recomputed clones from the PCR reads via MiXCR. Of approximately 7,800 clones listed, 28% are singletons. Sequencing was carried out using tumor tissue. These TCRs come from a male donor with papillary thyroid cancer or a benign thyroid nodule (not recorded which). Some clones in this sample may be carry-over from other donors' samples.

This clone showed up many times. The chain is built from TRBV4-3 and TRBJ2-1; 11 nucleotides match TRBD1. This CDR3 is 17 amino acids long. Losses at the gene ends were 0 bases for V and 4 bases for J; bases not matched to a gene: 5. Germline-derived CDR1 and CDR2 are LGHNA and YSLEER. The CDR3 DNA is TGCGCCAGCAGCCAAGATGCCGGGACAGGGGGATACAATGAGCAGTTCTTC. It codes for CASSQDAGTGGYNEQFF.

The chain joins TRBV24-1 to TRBJ1-6; perhaps TRBD1 as D (6 bases). CDR3 length: 15 residues. Germline CDR1 and CDR2: KGHDR and SFDVKD. The V end lost 3 bases, the J end lost 9 bases, and 14 bases lay between the germline ends. The CDR3 is CATSDRTAPGSPLHF. The CDR3 region has the DNA TGTGCCACCAGTGATAGGACAGCCCCAGGTTCACCCCTCCACTTT.

The CDR3 nucleotides read TGTGCCAGCAGTCGGACCCCTAACTATGGCTACACCTTC. Its translation: CASSRTPNYGYTF. This rearrangement joins TRBV27 to TRBJ1-2; D call uncertain. The CDR3 is 13 amino acids. Per germline, CDR1 MNHEY and CDR2 SMNVEV (reference sequence). V dropped 5 bases and J dropped 0 bases, with 7 bases sitting between them.

The CDR3 DNA reads TGTGCCATCAGTGACCGGCAGGGGTTAGGCTACACCTTC. This encodes CAISDRQGLGYTF. The chain is built from TRBV10-3 and TRBJ1-2, with a possible D match to TRBD1 (6 bases). The V and J ends lost 3 bases and 8 bases respectively, with 13 bases between them. Germline CDR1 is ENHRY and CDR2 is SYGVKD. The CDR3 is 13 residues long.

This sequence joins TRBV11-3 and TRBJ2-7; D could derive from TRBD1 or TRBD2 (5 bases each). Per germline, CDR1 SGHNT and CDR2 YENEEA. The CDR3 is 15 residues long. The ends were cut back, 2 bases at V and 2 bases at J, with 13 bases in the middle. The CDR3 sequence is CASSLMGQGAYEQYF. As DNA, the CDR3 is TGTGCCAGCAGCTTAATGGGGCAGGGAGCCTACGAGCAGTACTTC.

This clone was counted a few times. The genes are TRBV6-1 and TRBJ1-1; possible D gene TRBD1, 5 bases. Trimming removed 2 bases from V and 6 bases from J, with 13 bases in between. Germline CDR1 reads MNHNS; CDR2 reads SASEGT. This CDR3 region has 14 residues. This chain's CDR3 is CASSERGRWAEAFF. The CDR3 DNA is TGTGCCAGCAGTGAAAGGGGACGGTGGGCTGAAGCTTTCTTT.

The rearrangement joins TRBV28 to TRBJ2-3; D possibly matches TRBD1 or TRBD2 (5 bases each). There are 13 residues in the CDR3. The V gene lost 8 bases and the J gene lost 5 bases, with 14 bases spanning the gap. The V gene's germline CDR1 is MDHEN and CDR2 SYDVKM. The CDR3 DNA reads as TGTGCCAGCTTTCCGAGTGGGGGAGATACGCAGTATTTT. Its translation: CASFPSGGDTQYF.

This rearrangement joins TRBV6-6 to TRBJ2-1; D is undetermined. Germline CDR1 reads MNHNY; CDR2 reads SVGAGI (reference sequence). The CDR3 covers 13 residues. The V gene lost 2 bases and the J gene lost 4 bases, with 6 bases spanning the gap. DNA for the CDR3: TGTGCCAGCAGTTACCTACCGTACAATGAGCAGTTCTTC. It encodes CASSYLPYNEQFF.

This clone rates as medium-sized. The chain links TRBV19 to TRBJ2-7; D unclear. V lost 3 bases to trimming and J lost 2 bases, with 8 bases between them. Germline loops: CDR1 LNHDA, CDR2 SQIVND (reference sequence). The CDR3 loop spans 13 amino acids. The CDR3 coding sequence is TGTGCCAGTAGTATTTCAAGGGCCTACGAGCAGTACTTC. Amino acids: CASSISRAYEQYF.

This clone was observed a few times. CDR3 region: CSATGLAGYGYTF. CDR3 bases: TGCAGTGCCACCGGGTTAGCGGGCTATGGCTACACCTTC. V is TRBV20-1 and J is TRBJ1-2; D gene unclear. The CDR3 sequence is 13 residues long. CDR1 is DFQATT and CDR2 is SNEGSKA in the germline V gene (reference sequence). The ends were cut back, 6 bases at V and 4 bases at J, with 15 bases in the middle.

The rearrangement uses TRBV10-3 and TRBJ2-1; D ambiguous. From germline, CDR1 is ENHRY and CDR2 SYGVKD. The CDR3 runs 13 residues. Trimming stripped 3 bases from V and 8 bases from J, with 11 bases between. CDR3 DNA: TGTGCCATCAGTGATAGGGAACGGGATGAGCAGTTCTTC. Protein sequence: CAISDRERDEQFF.

This clone showed up many times. A much larger clone lies one base from this, so it may be a read error. V and J are TRBV7-2 and TRBJ2-7; possibly TRBD2 for D (5 bases). V lost 6 bases, J lost 6 bases, and 15 bases lay in between. The germline gives CDR1 SGHTA, CDR2 FQGNSA. The CDR3 spans 13 residues. The chain's CDR3 is CASSSGVGVEQYF. As DNA, the CDR3 is TGTGCCAGCAGTTCCGGAGTCGGGGTCGAGCAGTACTTC.

By sample share, this clone is medium-sized. V is TRBV7-2 and J is TRBJ2-7; D perhaps matches TRBD2 (6 bases). CDR1 is SGHTA and CDR2 is FQGNSA in the germline V gene. Trimming took off 3 bases at V and 3 bases at J, with 9 bases between the two ends. The CDR3 is 13 amino acids. For the CDR3, the DNA is TGTGCCAGCAGCTTGGGACTTTTCTACGAGCAGTACTTC. Amino acid sequence: CASSLGLFYEQYF.

CDR3 protein: CASNYRGEDEQYF. DNA of the CDR3: TGTGCCAGCAACTACAGGGGGGAAGACGAGCAGTACTTC. The chain joins TRBV9 to TRBJ2-7; 8 bases align to TRBD1. J lost 5 bases, V lost 6 bases, and 7 bases had no gene match. This CDR3 contains 13 residues. The germline V gene has CDR1 SGDLS and CDR2 YYNGEE.

The J gene is TRBJ1-1, the V gene TRBV28, with 7 nucleotides matching TRBD1. Germline assignment: CDR1 MDHEN and CDR2 SYDVKM. V lost 6 bases and J lost 4; bases outside the gene matches: 8. The CDR3 length is 14 residues. The CDR3 bases are TGTGCCAGCAGCTCACAGGGGCCGGGCACTGAAGCTTTCTTT. Encoded protein: CASSSQGPGTEAFF.

The gene calls are TRBV7-3 and TRBJ2-1; 8 positions match TRBD2. Germline loops: CDR1 SGHTA, CDR2 FQGTGA. Unmatched junction bases numbered 6, after V lost 4 bases and J lost 4 bases. The CDR3 runs to 15 residues. The CDR3 DNA follows: TGTGCCAGCAGCTACTCCAGCGGGGGATACAATGAGCAGTTCTTC. Residues: CASSYSSGGYNEQFF. Full variable domain (outside the CDR3, taken from reference TRBV7-3 and TRBJ2-1): GAGVSQTPSNKVTEKGKYVELRCDPISGHTALYWYRQSLGQGPEFLIYFQGTGAADDSGLPNDRFFAVRPEGSVSTLKIQRTERGDSAVYLCASSYSSGGYNEQFFGPGTRLTVL.

V is TRBV6-4 and J is TRBJ2-3; D is undetermined. The CDR3 runs 13 residues. The germline V and J ends were trimmed by 2 bases and 0 bases, with 3 bases remaining between them. Germline CDR1 is MRHNA and CDR2 is SNTAGT. This CDR3 is CASSDGSTDTQYF. The CDR3 DNA reads TGTGCCAGCAGTGACGGCAGCACAGATACGCAGTATTTT.

This clone was detected only a few times. The V call is TRBV27, the J call TRBJ2-1, with D perhaps matching TRBD2 (5 bases). V was trimmed by 2 bases and J by 0 bases, leaving 17 bases between them. The length of the CDR3 is 18 residues. The germline gives CDR1 MNHEY, CDR2 SMNVEV (reference sequence). CDR3 protein: CASSLHRLEVSSYNEQFF. For the CDR3, the DNA is TGTGCCAGCAGTTTACATCGACTGGAGGTGAGCTCCTACAATGAGCAGTTCTTC.

This clone ranks as medium-sized. A much larger clone sits a single nucleotide away, making a read error possible. This chain joins TRBV6-1 and TRBJ1-2; TRBD1 agrees at 7 bases. V dropped 10 bases and J dropped 8; count of bases not matched to a gene: 13. The germline CDR1 and CDR2 sequences are MNHNS and SASEGT. There are 13 residues in the CDR3. CDR3 protein: CAISRQGKLGYTF. The DNA of the CDR3 is TGTGCCATCAGCAGACAGGGAAAGTTGGGCTACACCTTC.

The chain couples TRBV7-3 to TRBJ1-2, with a weak D call TRBD1 (5 bases). CDR1 SGHTA and CDR2 FQGTGA come from the germline V gene. The germline V and J ends were trimmed by 5 bases and 4 bases, with 11 bases remaining between them. This CDR3 contains 13 residues. CDR3 DNA: TGTGCCAGCAGCGCCTCCGGGGCCTATGGCTACACCTTC. This codes for CASSASGAYGYTF.

The V and J genes are TRBV13 and TRBJ1-1; D may be TRBD1 (5 bases). V gave up 3 bases and J gave up 6 bases, with 11 bases separating them. This CDR3 contains 13 residues. CDR1 is PRHDT and CDR2 is FYEKMQ in the germline V gene (reference sequence). CDR3 residues: CASSLYQGSEAFF. The DNA for the CDR3 is TGTGCCAGCAGCTTGTATCAGGGTTCTGAAGCTTTCTTT.

This clone was counted at least ten times. Other DNA sequences in this sample translate to the same CDR3. This chain uses TRBV7-9 with TRBJ1-6, with TRBD1 identical over 10 bases. The ends lost 4 bases at V and 10 bases at J; junction bases unmatched: 7. CDR1 is SEHNR, CDR2 FQNEAQ, per germline (reference sequence). This CDR3 spans 15 amino acids. CDR3 amino acids: CASSSRDRGGSPLHF. The CDR3 bases are TGTGCCAGCAGCTCCCGGGACAGGGGAGGGTCACCCCTCCACTTT.

V and J are TRBV2 and TRBJ2-7; D may be TRBD1 or TRBD2 (5 bases each). V was shortened by 8 bases and J by 2 bases, with 19 bases between the two germline ends. Germline V gene data show CDR1 as SNHLY and CDR2 as FYNNEI. The CDR3 has 15 amino acids. The CDR3 DNA reads as TGTGCCAGCGGGACCTCAAGGGACGGCCCCTACGAGCAGTACTTC. Protein: CASGTSRDGPYEQYF.

The V gene is TRBV2, the J gene TRBJ2-1, with 9 bases lining up with TRBD2. The CDR3 has 15 amino acids. The germline V gene has CDR1 SNHLY and CDR2 FYNNEI. V was pared by 5 bases and J by 4 bases, with 6 bases of the junction left unmatched. The chain's CDR3 is CASSPGLALYNEQFF. The CDR3 coding sequence is TGTGCCAGCAGTCCGGGACTAGCTCTGTACAATGAGCAGTTCTTC.

The chain couples TRBV2 to TRBJ2-3; D is ambiguous. The V end lost 5 bases, the J end lost 0 bases, and 12 bases lay between the germline ends. From germline, CDR1 is SNHLY and CDR2 FYNNEI. The CDR3 totals 15 residues. The CDR3 nucleotides read TGTGCCAGCAGTTGGAGCCCAGCTAGCACAGATACGCAGTATTTT. This codes for CASSWSPASTDTQYF.

V and J are TRBV20-1 and TRBJ1-1; D gene uncertain. The CDR3 length is 11 residues. Germline V gene lookup returns CDR1 DFQATT and CDR2 SNEGSKA (reference sequence). V lost 6 bases and J 1 base, leaving 6 bases between the germline ends. The CDR3 DNA follows: TGCAGTGCCAGGAGGAACACTGAAGCTTTCTTT. It yields the protein CSARRNTEAFF.

In its sample, this clone was seen a few times. The chain couples TRBV6-1 to TRBJ2-1; a weak D match, TRBD2 (6 bases). Germline V lookup: CDR1 MNHNS, CDR2 SASEGT. The CDR3 extends over 15 amino acids. V shed 5 bases and J shed 2 bases, with 13 bases lying between them. The chain's CDR3 is CASSLPGGTYNEQFF. DNA of the CDR3: TGTGCCAGCAGTCTCCCTGGGGGGACCTACAATGAGCAGTTCTTC.

This clone has at least ten counts. Written as DNA, the CDR3 is TGCAGCGTTGCGGCATATTCTCAAGAGACCCAGTACTTC. Its protein is CSVAAYSQETQYF. This rearrangement joins TRBV29-1 to TRBJ2-5; the D is unclear. The germline gives CDR1 SQVTM, CDR2 ANQGSEA. The V end was cut by 4 bases, the J end by 2 bases, with 11 bases between. The CDR3 covers 13 residues. The full variable domain, its missing parts supplied by reference TRBV29-1 and TRBJ2-5, is SAVISQKPSRDICQRGTSLTIQCQVDSQVTMMFWYRQQPGQSLTLIATANQGSEATYESGFVIDKFPISRPNLTFSTLTVSNMSPEDSSIYLCSVAAYSQETQYFGPGTRLLVL.

This clone occurred a few times. This chain uses TRBV28 with TRBJ1-2; D unresolved. V lost 3 bases, J lost 8 bases, and 10 bases lay in between. The CDR3 covers 12 residues. Germline assignment: CDR1 MDHEN and CDR2 SYDVKM. The CDR3 sequence: CASSLTLSGYTF. The CDR3 bases are TGTGCCAGCAGTTTGACCCTGTCCGGCTACACCTTC.

On this clone: Relative to the germline gene, one junction end is altered; a read error may explain this. This chain joins TRBV2 and TRBJ2-1; TRBD2 might be the D (6 bases). The CDR3 is 13 amino acids. CDR1 is SNHLY, CDR2 FYNNEI, per germline. The CDR3 region has the DNA TGTGCAAGCAGACGGGAGCCCTACTATGAGCAGTTCTTC. Protein product: CASRREPYYEQFF.